One sample yielded the 22 T cell receptor beta chains listed below, sequenced in a study of T cells expressing NK-cell markers. TCRdb re-called the 5' RACE reads; one entry per CDR3 protein, DNA not given. Here the sample table reports about 260,000 distinct CDR3 sequences. Specimen: blood T cells: a sorted CD56 or NKG2C T cell subset, CD4+ or CD8+ T cells, or bulk PBMC T cells (not recorded which). The source is a man between 18 and 35 years old in good health.

The CDR3 loop reads CSAAGTSRGDEQFF. The V gene is TRBV20-1, the J gene TRBJ2-1; TCRdb gives TRBD2 as the D gene, but with no DNA this cannot be confirmed. CDR1 is DFQATT and CDR2 is SNEGSKA in the germline V gene (reference sequence). The length of the CDR3 is 14 residues.

V gene TRBV12-3 or TRBV12-4 combines with J gene TRBJ2-1. This CDR3 region has 13 residues. The CDR3 is CASSFYERNEQFF.

The chain couples TRBV6-2 or TRBV6-3 to TRBJ1-2; TCRdb reports TRBD1, a call that lacks DNA to check it against. CDR1 is MNHEY and CDR2 is SVGEGT in the germline V gene. This CDR3 has 13 amino acids. CDR3 amino acids: CASSYSRDRGYTF.

The rearrangement uses TRBV25-1 and TRBJ2-7; TCRdb indicates TRBD1, and absent DNA this call remains unverified. Germline lookup yields CDR1 MGHDK and CDR2 SYGVNS. The CDR3 has 12 residues. The CDR3: CASSPGRSEQYF.

The chain joins TRBV6-5 to TRBJ1-5. The CDR3 loop spans 15 amino acids. The germline gives CDR1 MNHEY, CDR2 SVGAGI. This CDR3 reads CASSYSSGFNQPQHF.

The rearrangement joins TRBV12-3 or TRBV12-4 to TRBJ1-4. The CDR3 extends over 13 amino acids. The chain's CDR3 is CASSLAREAKLFF.

The chain carries TRBV11-2 and TRBJ2-7; the TCRdb call, TRBD1, lacks DNA for checking. The CDR3 is 15 amino acids. Germline loops: CDR1 SGHAT, CDR2 FQNNGV. The CDR3 sequence is CASSEQGTQGYEQYF. The full variable domain, its missing parts supplied by reference TRBV11-2 and TRBJ2-7, is EAGVAQSPRYKIIEKRQSVAFWCNPISGHATLYWYQQILGQGPKLLIQFQNNGVVDDSQLPKDRFSAERLKGVDSTLKIQPAKLEDSAVYLCASSEQGTQGYEQYFGPGTRLTVT.

V gene TRBV29-1 combines with J gene TRBJ2-6; as DNA is missing, the TRBD1 call by TCRdb cannot be tested. The CDR3 extends over 15 amino acids. The germline gives CDR1 SQVTM, CDR2 ANQGSEA. CDR3 residues: CSVEGGAGGANVLTF. Filled out from reference TRBV29-1 and TRBJ2-6, the complete variable domain reads SAVISQKPSRDICQRGTSLTIQCQVDSQVTMMFWYRQQPGQSLTLIATANQGSEATYESGFVIDKFPISRPNLTFSTLTVSNMSPEDSSIYLCSVEGGAGGANVLTFGAGSRLTVL.

The chain uses TRBV5-1 and TRBJ2-6; TCRdb selects TRBD1, and the lack of DNA leaves this call unchecked. The CDR3 is 16 amino acids. Germline V gives CDR1 SGHRS, CDR2 YFSETQ. The CDR3: CASRGTGSSGANVLTF. Combining the CDR3 with reference TRBV5-1 and TRBJ2-6 gives the whole variable domain KAGVTQTPRYLIKTRGQQVTLSCSPISGHRSVSWYQQTPGQGLQFLFEYFSETQRNKGNFPGRFSGRQFSNSRSEMNVSTLELGDSALYLCASRGTGSSGANVLTFGAGSRLTVL.

The genes are TRBV12-3 or TRBV12-4 and TRBJ2-1; without DNA, the TCRdb call of TRBD2 cannot be checked. The CDR3 is 12 residues long. The CDR3 here is CASSALGKEQFF.

This chain joins TRBV11-2 and TRBJ2-1; TCRdb indicates TRBD1, and absent DNA this call remains unverified. The CDR3 sequence is 14 residues long. In germline, CDR1 is SGHAT, CDR2 FQNNGV. The CDR3 spells CASSEGQGVDEQFF.

This CDR3 reads CSVTSASTDTQYF. The V call is TRBV20-1, the J call TRBJ2-3; checking the TCRdb D call of TRBD2 is not possible without DNA. The V gene's germline CDR1 is DFQATT and CDR2 SNEGSKA (reference sequence). This CDR3 spans 13 amino acids.

The chain combines TRBV4-1 with TRBJ2-1; there is no DNA to check the TCRdb D call of TRBD1. Germline V gives CDR1 MGHRA, CDR2 YSYEKL. The CDR3 covers 17 residues. The CDR3 sequence is CASSQDLGGVGENEQFF.

The chain recombines TRBV7-2 with TRBJ2-3; as DNA is missing, the TRBD2 call by TCRdb cannot be tested. Germline V CDR1 and CDR2: SGHTA, FQGNSA. The CDR3 contains 16 residues. The CDR3 reads CASSWRAGARSDTQYF. The whole variable domain, filled in from reference TRBV7-2 and TRBJ2-3, reads GAGVSQSPSNKVTEKGKDVELRCDPISGHTALYWYRQSLGQGLEFLIYFQGNSAPDKSGLPSDRFSAERTGGSVSTLTIQRTQQEDSAVYLCASSWRAGARSDTQYFGPGTRLTVL.

This chain connects TRBV27 to TRBJ2-3; TCRdb's D gene call, TRBD1, goes unchecked for lack of DNA. The germline CDR1 and CDR2 sequences are MNHEY and SMNVEV (reference sequence). The CDR3 runs to 13 residues. This CDR3 reads CASSPFPTDTQYF.

The genes are TRBV3-1 and TRBJ2-1; no DNA is available, so the TRBD2 call from TCRdb remains unchecked. Per the germline V gene, CDR1 is LGHDT and CDR2 is YNNKEL (reference sequence). The CDR3 spans 17 residues. CDR3 sequence reads: CASSLGLAGFAENEQFF.

This chain joins TRBV6-2 or TRBV6-3 and TRBJ2-3; TCRdb names TRBD2, which stays unverified in the absence of DNA. Germline CDR1 is MNHEY and CDR2 is SVGEGT. The CDR3 has 15 amino acids. The chain's CDR3 is CASTWLAGSTDTQYF.

The CDR3: CASSSSGKGDEKLFF. The genes are TRBV5-1 and TRBJ1-4; the D call of TRBD1 rests on TCRdb alone, since no DNA is present to check it. Germline CDR1 is SGHRS and CDR2 is YFSETQ. This CDR3 contains 15 residues. The full variable domain, its missing parts supplied by reference TRBV5-1 and TRBJ1-4, is KAGVTQTPRYLIKTRGQQVTLSCSPISGHRSVSWYQQTPGQGLQFLFEYFSETQRNKGNFPGRFSGRQFSNSRSEMNVSTLELGDSALYLCASSSSGKGDEKLFFGSGTQLSVL.

The rearrangement links TRBV10-3 to TRBJ1-5; TCRdb returns TRBD1, unconfirmable since there is no DNA. Germline loops: CDR1 ENHRY, CDR2 SYGVKD. The CDR3 runs 15 residues. The CDR3 loop is CAISDRTGIGQPQHF.

The rearrangement links TRBV7-9 to TRBJ2-3; there is no DNA to check the TCRdb D call of TRBD1. This CDR3 is built from 17 residues. Germline CDR1 reads SEHNR; CDR2 reads FQNEAQ (reference sequence). This CDR3 is CASSLRVGRGQSDTQYF.

The chain joins TRBV10-3 to TRBJ2-1; the TCRdb D gene call, TRBD1, has no DNA to confirm it. Germline CDR1 ENHRY, CDR2 SYGVKD. The CDR3 has 14 amino acids. The CDR3 loop is CAIMRTPLGNEQFF.

The J gene is TRBJ2-1, the V gene TRBV24-1. This CDR3 region has 16 residues. Germline-derived CDR1 and CDR2 are KGHDR and SFDVKD. The CDR3 loop reads CATSDQARERNNEQFF.